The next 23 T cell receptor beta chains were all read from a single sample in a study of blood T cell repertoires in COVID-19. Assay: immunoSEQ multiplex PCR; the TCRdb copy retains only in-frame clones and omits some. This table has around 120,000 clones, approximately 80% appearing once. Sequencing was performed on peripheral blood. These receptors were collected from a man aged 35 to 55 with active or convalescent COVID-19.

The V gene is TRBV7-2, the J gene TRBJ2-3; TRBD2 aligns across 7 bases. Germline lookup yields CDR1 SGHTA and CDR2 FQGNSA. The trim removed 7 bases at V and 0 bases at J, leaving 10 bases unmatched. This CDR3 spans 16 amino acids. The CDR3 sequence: CASTGGRGSSTDTQYF. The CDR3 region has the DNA TGTGCCAGCACCGGAGGGCGGGGGTCTAGCACAGATACGCAGTATTTT.

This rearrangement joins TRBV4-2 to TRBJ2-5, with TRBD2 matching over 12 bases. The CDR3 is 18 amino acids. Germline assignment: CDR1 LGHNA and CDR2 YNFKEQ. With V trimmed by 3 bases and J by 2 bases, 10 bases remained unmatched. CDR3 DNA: TGTGCCAGCAGCCATCAAGTGACTAGCGGGGGAGAACAAGAGACCCAGTACTTC. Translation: CASSHQVTSGGEQETQYF.

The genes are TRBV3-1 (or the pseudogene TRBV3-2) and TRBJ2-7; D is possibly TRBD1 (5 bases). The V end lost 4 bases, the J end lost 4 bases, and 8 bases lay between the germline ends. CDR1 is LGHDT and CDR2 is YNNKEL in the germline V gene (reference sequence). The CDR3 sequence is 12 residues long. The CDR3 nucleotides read TGTGCCAGCAGCCTCGCAGGGTACGAGCAGTACTTC. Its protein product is CASSLAGYEQYF.

The DNA for the CDR3 is TGTGCCACCTCGCCCCCAGGGGCTAACACTGAAGCTTTCTTT. Its translation is CATSPPGANTEAFF. The chain employs TRBV6-5 and TRBJ1-1; tentatively, D is TRBD1 (6 bases). Trimming shortened V by 10 bases and J by 2 bases, and 17 bases separated the two germline ends. CDR1 MNHEY and CDR2 SVGAGI come from the germline V gene. CDR3 length equals 14 residues.

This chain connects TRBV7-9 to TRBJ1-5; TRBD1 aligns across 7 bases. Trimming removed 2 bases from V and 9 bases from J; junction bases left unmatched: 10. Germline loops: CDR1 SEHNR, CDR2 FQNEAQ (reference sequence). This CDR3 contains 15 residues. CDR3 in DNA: TGTGCCAGCAGCTTATCAGGGGGAGTAGGGACGCCCCAGCATTTT. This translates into CASSLSGGVGTPQHF.

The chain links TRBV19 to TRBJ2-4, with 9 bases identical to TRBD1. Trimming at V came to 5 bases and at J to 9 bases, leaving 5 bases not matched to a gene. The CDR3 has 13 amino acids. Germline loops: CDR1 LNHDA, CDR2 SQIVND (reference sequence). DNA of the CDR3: TGTGCCAGTAGTCAACAGGGGGCAGCCATTCAGTACTTC. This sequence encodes CASSQQGAAIQYF. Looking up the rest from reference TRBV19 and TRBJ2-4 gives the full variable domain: DGGITQSPKYLFRKEGQNVTLSCEQNLNHDAMYWYRQDPGQGLRLIYYSQIVNDFQKGDIAEGYSVSREKKESFPLTVTSAQKNPTAFYLCASSQQGAAIQYFGAGTRLSVL.

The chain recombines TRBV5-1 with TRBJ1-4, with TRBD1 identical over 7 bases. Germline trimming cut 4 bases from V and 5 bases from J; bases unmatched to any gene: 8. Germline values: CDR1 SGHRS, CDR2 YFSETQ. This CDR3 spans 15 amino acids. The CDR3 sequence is CASSRRTGENEKLFF. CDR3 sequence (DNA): TGCGCCAGCAGCCGGCGGACAGGAGAGAATGAAAAACTGTTTTTT.

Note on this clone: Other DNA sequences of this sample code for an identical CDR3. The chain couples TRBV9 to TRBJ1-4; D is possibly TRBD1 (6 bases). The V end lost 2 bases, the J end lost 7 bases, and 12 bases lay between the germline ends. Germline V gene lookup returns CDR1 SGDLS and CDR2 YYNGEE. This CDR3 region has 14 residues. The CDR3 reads CASSVSQGGEKLFF. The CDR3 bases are TGTGCCAGCAGCGTTTCACAGGGCGGTGAAAAACTGTTTTTT.

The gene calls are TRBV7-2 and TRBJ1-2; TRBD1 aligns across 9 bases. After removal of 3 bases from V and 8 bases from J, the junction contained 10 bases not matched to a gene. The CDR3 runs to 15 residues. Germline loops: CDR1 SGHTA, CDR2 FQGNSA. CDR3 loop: CASSLLGTGRRGYTF. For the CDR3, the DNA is TGTGCCAGCAGCTTGCTCGGGACAGGGCGCCGGGGCTACACCTTC.

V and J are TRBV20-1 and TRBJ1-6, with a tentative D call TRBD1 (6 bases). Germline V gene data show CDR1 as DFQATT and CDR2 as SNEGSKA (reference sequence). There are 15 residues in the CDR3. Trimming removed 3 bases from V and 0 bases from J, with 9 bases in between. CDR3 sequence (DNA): TGCAGTGCTAGTCAGGGGAGCTCCTATAATTCACCCCTCCACTTT. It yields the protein CSASQGSSYNSPLHF.

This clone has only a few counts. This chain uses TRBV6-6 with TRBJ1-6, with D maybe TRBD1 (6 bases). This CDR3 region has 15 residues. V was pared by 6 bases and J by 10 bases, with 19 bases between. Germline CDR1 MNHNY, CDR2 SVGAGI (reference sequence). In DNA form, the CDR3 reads TGTGCCAGCAGGGGGGCTGCGCAGGGCGCCTCACCCCTCCACTTT. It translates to CASRGAAQGASPLHF.

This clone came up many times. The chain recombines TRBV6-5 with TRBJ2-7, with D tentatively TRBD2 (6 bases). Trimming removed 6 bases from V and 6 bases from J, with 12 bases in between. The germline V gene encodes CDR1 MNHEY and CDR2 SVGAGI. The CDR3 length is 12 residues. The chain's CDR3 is CASSSARGEQYF. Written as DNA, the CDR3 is TGTGCCAGCAGCTCCGCGCGGGGCGAGCAGTACTTC.

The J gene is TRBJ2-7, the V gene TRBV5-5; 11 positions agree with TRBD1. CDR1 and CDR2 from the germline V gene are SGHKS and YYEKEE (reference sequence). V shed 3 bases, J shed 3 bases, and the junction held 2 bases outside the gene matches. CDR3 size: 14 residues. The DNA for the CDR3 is TGTGCCAGCAGCTGGGGGACAGGGGGCTACGAGCAGTACTTC. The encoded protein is CASSWGTGGYEQYF.

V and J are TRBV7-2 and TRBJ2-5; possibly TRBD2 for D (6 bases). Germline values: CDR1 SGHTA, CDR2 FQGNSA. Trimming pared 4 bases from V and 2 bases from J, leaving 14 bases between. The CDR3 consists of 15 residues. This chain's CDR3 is CASSSYRDFQETQYF. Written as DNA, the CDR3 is TGTGCCAGCAGCTCGTATCGGGACTTTCAAGAGACCCAGTACTTC.

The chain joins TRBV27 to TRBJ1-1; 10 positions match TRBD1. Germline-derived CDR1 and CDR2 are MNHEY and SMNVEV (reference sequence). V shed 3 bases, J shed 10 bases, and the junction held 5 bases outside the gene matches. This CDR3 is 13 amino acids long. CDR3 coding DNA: TGTGCCAGCAGTTTCCGGGACAGGGGTCGAGCTTTCTTT. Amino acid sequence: CASSFRDRGRAFF.

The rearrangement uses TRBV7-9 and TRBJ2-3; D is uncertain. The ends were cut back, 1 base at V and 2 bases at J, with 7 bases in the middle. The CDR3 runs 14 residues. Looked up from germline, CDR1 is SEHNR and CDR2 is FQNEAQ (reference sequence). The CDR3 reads CASSLGRLTDTQYF. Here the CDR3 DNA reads TGTGCCAGCAGCTTAGGGCGGCTCACAGATACGCAGTATTTT.

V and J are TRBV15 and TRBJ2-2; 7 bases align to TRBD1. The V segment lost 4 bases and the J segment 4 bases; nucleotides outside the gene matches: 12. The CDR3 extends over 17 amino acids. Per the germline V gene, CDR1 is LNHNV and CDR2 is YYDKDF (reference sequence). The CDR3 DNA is TGTGCCACCAGCAAAATACAGGGGAAACTGGCCACCGGGGAGCTGTTTTTT. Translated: CATSKIQGKLATGELFF.

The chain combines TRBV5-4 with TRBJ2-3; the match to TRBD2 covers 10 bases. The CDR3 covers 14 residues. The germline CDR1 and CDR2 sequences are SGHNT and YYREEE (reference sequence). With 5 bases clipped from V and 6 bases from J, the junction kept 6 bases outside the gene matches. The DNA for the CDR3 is TGTGCCAGCAGGTCTAGCGGGGGAGGGGATACGCAGTATTTT. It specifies CASRSSGGGDTQYF.

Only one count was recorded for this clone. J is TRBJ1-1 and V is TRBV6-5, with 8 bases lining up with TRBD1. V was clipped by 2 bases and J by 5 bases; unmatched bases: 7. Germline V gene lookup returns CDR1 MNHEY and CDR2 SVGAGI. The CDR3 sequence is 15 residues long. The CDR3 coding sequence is TGTGCCAGCAGTTACCGTGGACAGGGATGGACTGAAGCTTTCTTT. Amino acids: CASSYRGQGWTEAFF.

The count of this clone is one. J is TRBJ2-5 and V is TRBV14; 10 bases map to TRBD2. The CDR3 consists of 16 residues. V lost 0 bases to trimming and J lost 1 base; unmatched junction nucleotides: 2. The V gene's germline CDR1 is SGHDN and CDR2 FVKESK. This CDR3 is CASSQEKRGGQETQYF. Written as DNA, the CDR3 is TGTGCCAGCAGCCAAGAAAAGCGGGGGGGCCAAGAGACCCAGTACTTC.

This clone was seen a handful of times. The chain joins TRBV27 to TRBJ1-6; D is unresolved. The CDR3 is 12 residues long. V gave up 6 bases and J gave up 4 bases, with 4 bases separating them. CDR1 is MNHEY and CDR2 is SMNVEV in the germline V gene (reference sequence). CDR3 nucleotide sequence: TGTGCCAGCAGCTATTATAATTCACCCCTCCACTTT. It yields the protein CASSYYNSPLHF.

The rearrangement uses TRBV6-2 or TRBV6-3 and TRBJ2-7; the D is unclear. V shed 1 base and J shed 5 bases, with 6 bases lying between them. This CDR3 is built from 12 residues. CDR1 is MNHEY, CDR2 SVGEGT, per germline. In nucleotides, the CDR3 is TGTGCCAGCAGTTACTGGCCCAACGAGCAGTACTTC. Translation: CASSYWPNEQYF.

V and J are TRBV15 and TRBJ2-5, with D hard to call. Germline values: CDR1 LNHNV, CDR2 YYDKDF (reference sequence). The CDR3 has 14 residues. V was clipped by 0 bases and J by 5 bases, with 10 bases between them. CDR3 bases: TGTGCCACCAGCAGAGATGGGCAGTTCGAGACCCAGTACTTC. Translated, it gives CATSRDGQFETQYF.